The entry below gives a single T cell receptor beta chain sequence along with its context. TCRdb's table, derived via immunoSEQ multiplex PCR, lists solely in-frame clones and lacks some. The sample contains 48,000 or so clones, about 88% of which appear only once. The data are from a study of OX40 agonist ivuxolimab in advanced cancers. Looking at the study overall: Participants, 80% to 90% male, averaged roughly 59 years of age, ranging from roughly 23 to 90.

Trimming at V came to 4 bases and at J to 2 bases, leaving 4 bases not matched to a gene. CDR1 SGHRS and CDR2 YFSETQ come from the germline V gene. CDR3 length: 14 residues. Sequenced here: CD4+ or CD8+ T cells sorted from blood, sampled in a trial of the OX40 agonist ivuxolimab. This chain links TRBV5-1 with TRBJ2-5; 8 nucleotides line up with TRBD2. This TCR was sampled from an adult with an advanced solid tumor such as melanoma, head and neck, liver or kidney cancer. The DNA of the CDR3 is TGCGCCAGCAGCCCCCAGCGGGGGCAAGAGACCCAGTACTTC. Translated, it gives CASSPQRGQETQYF.